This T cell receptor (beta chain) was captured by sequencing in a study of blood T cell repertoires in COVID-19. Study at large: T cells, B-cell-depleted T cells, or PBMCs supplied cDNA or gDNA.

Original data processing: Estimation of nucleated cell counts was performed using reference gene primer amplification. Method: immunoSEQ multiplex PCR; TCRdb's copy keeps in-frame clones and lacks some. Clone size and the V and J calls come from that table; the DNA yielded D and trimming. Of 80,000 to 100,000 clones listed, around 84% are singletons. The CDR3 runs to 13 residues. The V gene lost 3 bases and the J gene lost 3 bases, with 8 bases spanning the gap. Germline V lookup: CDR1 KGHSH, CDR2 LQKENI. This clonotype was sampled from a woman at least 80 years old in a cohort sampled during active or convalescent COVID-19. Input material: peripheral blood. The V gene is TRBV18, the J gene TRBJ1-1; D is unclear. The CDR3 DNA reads TGTGCCAGCTCACCGGTCGTAGACACTGAAGCTTTCTTT. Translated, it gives CASSPVVDTEAFF.